The 23 T cell receptor beta chains listed next were all sequenced from one sample in a study of blood T cells in healthy people across ages. Alongside a J-beta primer mix, a sample-barcoded 5' primer served in a second PCR lasting 7 to 11 cycles. TCRdb analysed the 5' RACE reads with MiXCR anew, one entry per CDR3 protein. Of approximately 1.5 million distinct CDR3 sequences in the sample, roughly 43% are singletons; the top ten hold less than 5%. The sequenced material came from blood. Every receptor here comes from a woman younger than 35 in good health.

The table lists this clonotype with a few counts. This chain joins TRBV12-3 or TRBV12-4 and TRBJ1-2; no firm D call. The CDR3 consists of 13 residues. The V gene lost 1 base and the J gene lost 10 bases, with 13 bases spanning the gap. The CDR3 DNA sequence: TGTGCCAGCAGTTTAGACATGTCTGGGCACTACACCTTC. It yields the protein CASSLDMSGHYTF.

This chain joins TRBV2 and TRBJ1-1, with D unresolved. Trimming stripped 7 bases from V and 1 base from J, with 10 bases between. CDR3 size: 13 residues. Germline V gene data show CDR1 as SNHLY and CDR2 as FYNNEI. This chain's CDR3 is CASTMDTNTEAFF. CDR3 nucleotide sequence: TGTGCCAGCACGATGGATACGAACACTGAAGCTTTCTTT.

This sequence joins TRBV20-1 and TRBJ2-7; D is perhaps TRBD2 (5 bases). Trimming shortened V by 3 bases and J by 4 bases, and 13 bases separated the two germline ends. This CDR3 contains 13 residues. The germline CDR1 and CDR2 sequences are DFQATT and SNEGSKA (reference sequence). CDR3 coding DNA: TGCAGTGCTAGTCCCCGGGGTATTTACGAGCAGTACTTC. The encoded protein is CSASPRGIYEQYF.

V gene TRBV7-2 combines with J gene TRBJ1-5; possibly TRBD1 for D (6 bases). V lost 0 bases to trimming and J lost 4 bases, with 10 bases between them. The CDR3 extends over 15 amino acids. From germline, CDR1 is SGHTA and CDR2 FQGNSA. CDR3 DNA sequence: TGTGCCAGCAGCTTAGCTGGGACACAAAATCAGCCCCAGCATTTT. Its protein is CASSLAGTQNQPQHF.

V gene TRBV11-2 combines with J gene TRBJ1-1; D perhaps matches TRBD1 (5 bases). V was trimmed by 6 bases and J by 8 bases, leaving 10 bases between them. The CDR3 runs 11 residues. Germline V gene data show CDR1 as SGHAT and CDR2 as FQNNGV. CDR3 residues: CASRAGTEAFF. The CDR3 nucleotides read TGTGCCAGCAGGGCCGGGACGGAAGCTTTCTTT.

The gene calls are TRBV9 and TRBJ2-5, with TRBD2 matching over 10 bases. The last part of the DNA fits TRBJ2-7 better; the J call may be wrong. Germline V gene sequence: CDR1 SGDLS, CDR2 YYNGEE. This CDR3 region has 15 residues. The DNA for the CDR3 is TGTGCCAGCAGCGTAGGGGGGACTAGCGAGAACGAGCAGTACTTC. Amino acid sequence: CASSVGGTSENEQYF.

The chain carries TRBV16 and TRBJ2-7, with D possibly TRBD2 on 6 matching bases. Per germline, CDR1 KGHSY and CDR2 FQNENV. The V end was cut by 5 bases, the J end by 5 bases, with 13 bases between. This CDR3 region has 13 residues. CDR3 region: CASSWTGDHEQYF. Written as DNA, the CDR3 is TGTGCCAGCAGCTGGACGGGGGACCACGAGCAGTACTTC.

The chain uses TRBV3-1 and TRBJ2-1; no clear D gene. This CDR3 comprises 14 residues. Between the trimmed V and J ends, which lost 2 bases and 3 bases, there was a span of 8 bases. CDR1 is LGHDT and CDR2 is YNNKEL in the germline V gene (reference sequence). CDR3 bases: TGTGCCAGCAGCCAATACCGGAGCTACAATGAGCAGTTCTTC. As protein: CASSQYRSYNEQFF.

This chain links TRBV13 with TRBJ1-2; 9 bases are shared with TRBD1. Germline-derived CDR1 and CDR2 are PRHDT and FYEKMQ (reference sequence). The V and J ends lost 3 bases and 5 bases, in that order; junction bases with no gene match: 4. The CDR3 contains 14 residues. CDR3 sequence: CASSFGTGRYGYTF. The DNA of the CDR3 is TGTGCCAGCAGCTTCGGGACAGGGAGGTATGGCTACACCTTC.

The chain is built from TRBV11-1 and TRBJ2-2, with D perhaps TRBD2 (6 bases). Germline V CDR1 and CDR2: SGHAT, FQDESV (reference sequence). The CDR3 covers 15 residues. V lost 5 bases, J lost 5 bases, and 15 bases lay in between. The CDR3 is CASSAWGVGTGELFF. In DNA form, the CDR3 reads TGTGCCAGCAGCGCCTGGGGGGTGGGAACCGGGGAGCTGTTTTTT.

The chain joins TRBV7-2 to TRBJ1-5; D is possibly TRBD1 (5 bases). Germline lookup yields CDR1 SGHTA and CDR2 FQGNSA. The CDR3 totals 15 residues. Trimming took 1 base from V and 5 from J, leaving 12 bases between them. The CDR3 region has the DNA TGTGCCAGCAGCTTAGTCTGGGGCCCTGATCAGCCCCAGCATTTT. Amino acids: CASSLVWGPDQPQHF. The variable domain in full, with the rest retrieved from reference TRBV7-2 and TRBJ1-5, is GAGVSQSPSNKVTEKGKDVELRCDPISGHTALYWYRQSLGQGLEFLIYFQGNSAPDKSGLPSDRFSAERTGGSVSTLTIQRTQQEDSAVYLCASSLVWGPDQPQHFGDGTRLSIL.

Concerning this clonotype itself: A much larger clone differs by one base, so this may be a read error. V usage is TRBV12-3 or TRBV12-4 and J usage is TRBJ2-7, with D possibly TRBD1 on 6 matching bases. The CDR3 spans 14 residues. The V gene lost 5 bases and the J gene lost 2 bases, with 13 bases spanning the gap. For the CDR3, the DNA is TGTGCCAGCAGTGTAGAGGGGGAAACCTACGAGCAGTACTTC. This gives the protein CASSVEGETYEQYF.

The J gene is TRBJ1-5, the V gene TRBV20-1, with 10 bases lining up with TRBD1. The junction had 3 bases not matched to a gene; V was cut back by 3 bases and J by 4 bases. In germline, CDR1 is DFQATT, CDR2 SNEGSKA (reference sequence). This CDR3 has 14 amino acids. CDR3 residues: CSARWDRGNQPQHF. DNA of the CDR3: TGCAGTGCTAGGTGGGACAGGGGAAATCAGCCCCAGCATTTT.

The chain is built from TRBV29-1 and TRBJ2-3, with 11 bases fitting TRBD2. The CDR3 runs 15 residues. V lost 1 base and J lost 5; bases outside the gene matches: 5. Germline CDR1 reads SQVTM; CDR2 reads ANQGSEA. As DNA, the CDR3 is TGCAGCGTTGAAGTAGCGGGAGGGGTGCGAGATACGCAGTATTTT. Translation gives CSVEVAGGVRDTQYF.

This chain uses TRBV20-1 with TRBJ2-7, with TRBD2 matching over 7 bases. With the DNA end fitting TRBJ2-5 better, the J assignment may be wrong. CDR3 length: 12 residues. Germline loops: CDR1 DFQATT, CDR2 SNEGSKA (reference sequence). CDR3 sequence reads: CSAIPGGETQYF. Here the CDR3 DNA reads TGCAGTGCAATTCCGGGGGGAGAGACCCAGTACTTC.

The rearrangement joins TRBV2 to TRBJ2-4; D unresolved. Between the trimmed V and J ends, which lost 7 bases and 5 bases, there was a span of 9 bases. CDR3 size: 12 residues. Germline assignment: CDR1 SNHLY and CDR2 FYNNEI. CDR3 bases: TGTGCCAGCACTAGTACAGAAAACATTCAGTACTTC. This gives the protein CASTSTENIQYF. The whole variable domain, remainder taken from reference TRBV2 and TRBJ2-4, is EPEVTQTPSHQVTQMGQEVILRCVPISNHLYFYWYRQILGQKVEFLVSFYNNEISEKSEIFDDQFSVERPDGSNFTLKIRSTKLEDSAMYFCASTSTENIQYFGAGTRLSVL.

Of note for this clonotype: Germline and junction disagree at one end, which may indicate a read error. The V call is TRBV7-9, the J call TRBJ1-1, with TRBD1 matching over 8 bases. Germline CDR1 SEHNR, CDR2 FQNEAQ (reference sequence). The CDR3 is 13 residues long. The CDR3 DNA reads as TGTGCCGGCAGCTTGACAGGGGTAACTGAAGCTTTCTTT. It specifies CAGSLTGVTEAFF.

The V call is TRBV4-3, the J call TRBJ2-1; 11 nucleotides match TRBD2. The CDR3 sequence is 18 residues long. The ends lost 0 bases at V and 3 bases at J; junction bases unmatched: 7. In germline, CDR1 is LGHNA, CDR2 YSLEER. The CDR3 sequence: CASSQDDPLAGGYNEQFF. CDR3 in DNA: TGCGCCAGCAGCCAAGATGACCCCCTAGCGGGAGGCTACAATGAGCAGTTCTTC.

The CDR3 DNA reads TGTGCCAGCAGTCCATACGGAACGGTGGTAGCCAACGTCCTGACTTTC. Amino acids: CASSPYGTVVANVLTF. The chain links TRBV27 to TRBJ2-6; D remains ambiguous. Germline assignment: CDR1 MNHEY and CDR2 SMNVEV (reference sequence). V was trimmed by 5 bases and J by 7 bases, leaving 18 bases between them. The CDR3 sequence is 16 residues long. The full variable domain, in which reference TRBV27 and TRBJ2-6 provide the parts outside the CDR3, is EAQVTQNPRYLITVTGKKLTVTCSQNMNHEYMSWYRQDPGLGLRQIYYSMNVEVTDKGDVPEGYKVSRKEKRNFPLILESPSPNQTSLYFCASSPYGTVVANVLTFGAGSRLTVL.

The rearrangement uses TRBV20-1 and TRBJ2-7; TRBD1 matches 9 bases. J was trimmed by 0 bases and V by 4 bases; bases with no gene match: 7. The length of the CDR3 is 15 residues. The V gene's germline CDR1 is DFQATT and CDR2 SNEGSKA (reference sequence). The CDR3: CSAISGTGSSYEQYF. CDR3 sequence (DNA): TGCAGTGCTATATCCGGGACAGGGAGCTCCTACGAGCAGTACTTC.

This clonotype has a handful of counts. The J gene is TRBJ1-2, the V gene TRBV12-3 or TRBV12-4; no firm D call. CDR3 size: 15 residues. V was trimmed by 1 base and J by 4 bases, leaving 13 bases between them. CDR3 amino acids: CASSLVGGSGYGYTF. CDR3 sequence (DNA): TGTGCCAGCAGTTTAGTAGGTGGGAGCGGCTATGGCTACACCTTC.

The rearrangement joins TRBV13 to TRBJ2-7; TRBD1 matches 9 bases. The CDR3 extends over 16 amino acids. Germline-derived CDR1 and CDR2 are PRHDT and FYEKMQ (reference sequence). Trimming took 1 base from V and 7 from J; bases not matched to a gene: 11. CDR3 amino acids: CASSLVAGQGYNEQYF. The CDR3 bases are TGTGCCAGCAGCTTAGTGGCGGGACAGGGCTACAATGAGCAGTACTTC.

This clonotype occurred a few times. This rearrangement joins TRBV5-1 to TRBJ2-3; D gene unclear. This CDR3 has 17 residues. Germline loops: CDR1 SGHRS, CDR2 YFSETQ. Deletions cut 0 bases from V and 0 bases from J, with 14 bases between. CDR3 protein: CASSLAGGGTSTDTQYF. CDR3 bases: TGCGCCAGCAGCTTGGCCGGTGGCGGTACTAGCACAGATACGCAGTATTTT.